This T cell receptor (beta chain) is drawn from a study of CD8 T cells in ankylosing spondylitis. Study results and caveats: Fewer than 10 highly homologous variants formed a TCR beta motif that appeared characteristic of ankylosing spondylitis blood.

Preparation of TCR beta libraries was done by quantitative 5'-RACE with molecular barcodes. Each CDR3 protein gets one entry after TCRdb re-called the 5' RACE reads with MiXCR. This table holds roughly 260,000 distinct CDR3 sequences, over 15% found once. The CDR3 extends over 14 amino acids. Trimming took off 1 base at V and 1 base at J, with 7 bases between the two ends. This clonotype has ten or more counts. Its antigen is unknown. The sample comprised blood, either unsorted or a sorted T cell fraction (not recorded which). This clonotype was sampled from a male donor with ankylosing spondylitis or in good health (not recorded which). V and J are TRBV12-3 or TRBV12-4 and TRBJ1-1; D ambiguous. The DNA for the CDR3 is TGTGCCAGCAGTTTAGGGCGGACGAACACTGAAGCTTTCTTT. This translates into CASSLGRTNTEAFF.